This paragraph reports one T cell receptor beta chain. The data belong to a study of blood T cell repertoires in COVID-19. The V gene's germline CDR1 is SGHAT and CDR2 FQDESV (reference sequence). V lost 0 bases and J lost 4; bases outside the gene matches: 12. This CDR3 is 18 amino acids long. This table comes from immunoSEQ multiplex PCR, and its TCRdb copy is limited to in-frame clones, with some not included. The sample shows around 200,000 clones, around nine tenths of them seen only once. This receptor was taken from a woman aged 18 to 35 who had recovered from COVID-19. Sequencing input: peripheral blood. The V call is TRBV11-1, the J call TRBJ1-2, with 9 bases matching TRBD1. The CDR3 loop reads CASSLAGTGTGPPYGYTF. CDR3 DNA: TGTGCCAGCAGCTTAGCCGGGACAGGGACTGGTCCCCCCTATGGCTACACCTTC.